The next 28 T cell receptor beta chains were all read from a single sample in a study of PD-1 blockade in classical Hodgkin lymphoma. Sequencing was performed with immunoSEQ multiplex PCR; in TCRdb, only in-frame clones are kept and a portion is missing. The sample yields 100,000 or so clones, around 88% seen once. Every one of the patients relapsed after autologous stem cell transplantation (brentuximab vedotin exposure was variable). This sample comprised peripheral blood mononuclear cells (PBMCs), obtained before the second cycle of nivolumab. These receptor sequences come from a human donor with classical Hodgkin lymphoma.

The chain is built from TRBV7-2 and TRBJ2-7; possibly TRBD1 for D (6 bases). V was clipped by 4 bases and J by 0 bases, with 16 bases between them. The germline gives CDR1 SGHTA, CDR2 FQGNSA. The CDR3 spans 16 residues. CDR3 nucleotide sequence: TGTGCCAGCAGCTCCATAACCAAACAGGGCTCCTACGAGCAGTACTTC. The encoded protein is CASSSITKQGSYEQYF.

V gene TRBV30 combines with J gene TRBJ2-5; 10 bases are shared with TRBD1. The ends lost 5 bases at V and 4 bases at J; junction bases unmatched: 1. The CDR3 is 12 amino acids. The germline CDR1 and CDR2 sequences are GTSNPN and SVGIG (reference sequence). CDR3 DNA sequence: TGTGCCTGGGGGACAGGGGTAGAGACCCAGTACTTC. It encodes CAWGTGVETQYF.

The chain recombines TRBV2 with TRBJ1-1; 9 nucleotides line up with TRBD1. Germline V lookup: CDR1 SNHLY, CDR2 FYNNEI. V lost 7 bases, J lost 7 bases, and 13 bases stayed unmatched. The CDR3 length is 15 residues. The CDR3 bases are TGTGCCAGCAAAGACGGGACAGGGTTGTTTGGTGAAGCTTTCTTT. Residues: CASKDGTGLFGEAFF.

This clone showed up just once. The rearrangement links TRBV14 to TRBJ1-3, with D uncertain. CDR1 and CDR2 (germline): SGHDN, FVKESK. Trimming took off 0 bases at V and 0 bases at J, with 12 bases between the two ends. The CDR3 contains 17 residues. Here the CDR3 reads CASSQDGWWLSGNTIYF. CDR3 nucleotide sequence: TGTGCCAGCAGCCAAGATGGTTGGTGGCTCTCTGGAAACACCATATATTTT. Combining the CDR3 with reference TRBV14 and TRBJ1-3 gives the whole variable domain EAGVTQFPSHSVIEKGQTVTLRCDPISGHDNLYWYRRVMGKEIKFLLHFVKESKQDESGMPNNRFLAERTGGTYSTLKVQPAELEDSGVYFCASSQDGWWLSGNTIYFGEGSWLTVV.

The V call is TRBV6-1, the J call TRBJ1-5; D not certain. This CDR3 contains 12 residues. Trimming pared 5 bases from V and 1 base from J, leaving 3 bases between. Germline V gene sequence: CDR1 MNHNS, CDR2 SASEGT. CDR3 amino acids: CASSLSNQPQHF. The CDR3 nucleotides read TGTGCCAGCAGTTTGAGCAATCAGCCCCAGCATTTT.

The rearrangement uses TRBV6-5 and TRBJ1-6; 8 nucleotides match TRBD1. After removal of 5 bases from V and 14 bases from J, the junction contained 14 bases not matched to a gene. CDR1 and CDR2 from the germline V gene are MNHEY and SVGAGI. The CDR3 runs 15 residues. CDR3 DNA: TGTGCCAGCAGTAGGGGACCGGACAGGGAACGAACCCTCCACTTT. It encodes CASSRGPDRERTLHF.

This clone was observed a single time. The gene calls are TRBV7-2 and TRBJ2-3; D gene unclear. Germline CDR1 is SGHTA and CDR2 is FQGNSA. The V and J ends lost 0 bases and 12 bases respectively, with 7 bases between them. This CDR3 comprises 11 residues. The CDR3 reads CASSLASLQYF. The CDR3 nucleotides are TGTGCCAGCAGCTTAGCTAGTCTCCAGTATTTT.

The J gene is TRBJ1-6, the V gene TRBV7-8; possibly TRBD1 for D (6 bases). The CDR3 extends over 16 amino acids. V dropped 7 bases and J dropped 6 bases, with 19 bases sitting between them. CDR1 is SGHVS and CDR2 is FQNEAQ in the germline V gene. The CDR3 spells CASTPWTEPSNSPLHF. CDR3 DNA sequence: TGTGCCAGCACCCCCTGGACAGAACCCTCTAATTCACCCCTCCACTTT.

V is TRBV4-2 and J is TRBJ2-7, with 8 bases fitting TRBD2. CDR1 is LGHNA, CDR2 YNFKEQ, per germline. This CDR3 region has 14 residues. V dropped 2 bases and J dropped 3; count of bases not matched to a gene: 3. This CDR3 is CASSQPGTSYEQYF. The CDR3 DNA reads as TGTGCCAGCAGCCAACCCGGGACTAGCTACGAGCAGTACTTC.

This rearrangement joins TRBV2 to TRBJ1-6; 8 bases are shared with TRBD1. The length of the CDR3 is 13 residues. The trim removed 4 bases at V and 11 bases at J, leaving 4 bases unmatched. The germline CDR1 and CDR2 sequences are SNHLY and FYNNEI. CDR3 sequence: CASSVDRETPLHF. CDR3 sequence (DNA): TGTGCCAGCAGTGTGGACAGGGAAACACCCCTCCACTTT.

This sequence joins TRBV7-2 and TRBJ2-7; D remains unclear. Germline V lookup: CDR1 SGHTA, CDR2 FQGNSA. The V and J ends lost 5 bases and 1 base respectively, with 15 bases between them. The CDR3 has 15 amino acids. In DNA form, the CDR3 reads TGTGCCAGCAGCATACGGACCTACCTATCCTACGAGCAGTACTTC. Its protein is CASSIRTYLSYEQYF.

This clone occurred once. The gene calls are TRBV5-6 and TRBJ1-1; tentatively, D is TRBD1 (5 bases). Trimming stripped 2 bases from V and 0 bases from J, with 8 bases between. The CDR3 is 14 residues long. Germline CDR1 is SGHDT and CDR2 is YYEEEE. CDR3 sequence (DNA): TGTGCCAGCAGCTTTGGGGACTTGAACACTGAAGCTTTCTTT. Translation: CASSFGDLNTEAFF. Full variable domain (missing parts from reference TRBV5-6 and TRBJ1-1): DAGVTQSPTHLIKTRGQQVTLRCSPKSGHDTVSWYQQALGQGPQFIFQYYEEEERQRGNFPDRFSGHQFPNYSSELNVNALLLGDSALYLCASSFGDLNTEAFFGQGTRLTVV.

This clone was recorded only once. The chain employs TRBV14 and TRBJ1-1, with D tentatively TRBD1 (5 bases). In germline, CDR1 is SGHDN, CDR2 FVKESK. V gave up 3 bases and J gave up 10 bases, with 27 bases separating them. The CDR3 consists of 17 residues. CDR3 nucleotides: TGTGCCAGCAGCCACGCAATCCTTGGAATACAGCTCGGGGGAGCTTTCTTT. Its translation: CASSHAILGIQLGGAFF.

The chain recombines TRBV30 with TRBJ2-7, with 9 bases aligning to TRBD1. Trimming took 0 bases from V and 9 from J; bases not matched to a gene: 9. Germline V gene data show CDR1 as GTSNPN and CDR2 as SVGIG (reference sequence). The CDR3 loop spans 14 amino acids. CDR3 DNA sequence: TGTGCCTGGAGTGTCTTGGGACAGGGACTTTGGCAGTACTTC. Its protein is CAWSVLGQGLWQYF. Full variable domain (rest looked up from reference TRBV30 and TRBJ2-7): SQTIHQWPATLVQPVGSPLSLECTVEGTSNPNLYWYRQAAGRGLQLLFYSVGIGQISSEVPQNLSASRPQDRQFILSSKKLLLSDSGFYLCAWSVLGQGLWQYFGPGTRLTVT.

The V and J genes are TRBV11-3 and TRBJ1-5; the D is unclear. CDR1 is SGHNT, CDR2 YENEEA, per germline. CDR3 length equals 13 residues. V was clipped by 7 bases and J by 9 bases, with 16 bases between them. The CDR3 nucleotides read TGTGCCAGCACCCCAATCAGACGCTGGCCCCAGCATTTT. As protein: CASTPIRRWPQHF.

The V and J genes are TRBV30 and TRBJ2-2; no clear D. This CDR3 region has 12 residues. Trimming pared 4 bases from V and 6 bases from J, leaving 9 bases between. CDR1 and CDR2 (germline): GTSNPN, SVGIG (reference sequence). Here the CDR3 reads CAWNDGPGELFF. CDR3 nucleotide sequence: TGTGCCTGGAATGACGGGCCCGGGGAGCTGTTTTTT.

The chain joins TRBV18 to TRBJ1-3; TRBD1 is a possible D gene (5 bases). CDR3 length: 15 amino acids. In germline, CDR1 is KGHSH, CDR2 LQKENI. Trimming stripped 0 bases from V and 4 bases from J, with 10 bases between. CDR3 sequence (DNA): TGTGCCAGCTCACCACCTGGAGGGACGGGAAACACCATATATTTT. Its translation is CASSPPGGTGNTIYF. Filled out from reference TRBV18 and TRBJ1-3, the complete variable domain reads NAGVMQNPRHLVRRRGQEARLRCSPMKGHSHVYWYRQLPEEGLKFMVYLQKENIIDESGMPKERFSAEFPKEGPSILRIQQVVRGDSAAYFCASSPPGGTGNTIYFGEGSWLTVV.

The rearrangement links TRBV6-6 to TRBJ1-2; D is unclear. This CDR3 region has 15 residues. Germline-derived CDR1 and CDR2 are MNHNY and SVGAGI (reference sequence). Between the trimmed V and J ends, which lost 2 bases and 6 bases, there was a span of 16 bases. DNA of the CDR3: TGTGCCAGCAGTTACGACGTGGTGGGGAAACATGGCTACACCTTC. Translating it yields CASSYDVVGKHGYTF.

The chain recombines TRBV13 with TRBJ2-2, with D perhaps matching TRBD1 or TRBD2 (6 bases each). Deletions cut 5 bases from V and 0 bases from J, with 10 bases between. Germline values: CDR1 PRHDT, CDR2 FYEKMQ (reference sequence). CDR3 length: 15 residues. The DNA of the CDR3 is TGTGCCAGCAGCCTGGGGGGCGCGAACACCGGGGAGCTGTTTTTT. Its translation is CASSLGGANTGELFF. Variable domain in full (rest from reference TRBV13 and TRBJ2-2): AAGVIQSPRHLIKEKRETATLKCYPIPRHDTVYWYQQGPGQDPQFLISFYEKMQSDKGSIPDRFSAQQFSDYHSELNMSSLELGDSALYFCASSLGGANTGELFFGEGSRLTVL.

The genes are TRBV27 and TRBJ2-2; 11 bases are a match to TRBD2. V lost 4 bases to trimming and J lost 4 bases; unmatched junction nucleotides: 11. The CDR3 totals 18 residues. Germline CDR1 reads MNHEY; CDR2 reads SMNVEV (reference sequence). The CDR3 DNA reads TGTGCCAGCAGTTCCCGGGGTAGCGGGGGGGTATTCACCGGGGAGCTGTTTTTT. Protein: CASSSRGSGGVFTGELFF.

CDR3 in amino acids: CASSLRTGDSTDTQYF. CDR3 sequence (DNA): TGTGCCAGCAGCTTACGAACGGGGGATAGCACAGATACGCAGTATTTT. The chain uses TRBV11-2 and TRBJ2-3; perhaps TRBD2 as D (6 bases). This CDR3 region has 16 residues. Germline values: CDR1 SGHAT, CDR2 FQNNGV. The germline V and J ends were trimmed by 2 bases and 0 bases, with 12 bases remaining between them.

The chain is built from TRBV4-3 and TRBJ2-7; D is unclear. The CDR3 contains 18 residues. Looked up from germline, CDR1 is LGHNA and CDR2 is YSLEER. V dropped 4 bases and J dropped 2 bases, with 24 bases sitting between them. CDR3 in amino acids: CASSRIHLSHLPPYEQYF. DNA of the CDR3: TGCGCCAGCAGCCGTATCCACCTGTCCCATCTCCCCCCCTACGAGCAGTACTTC.

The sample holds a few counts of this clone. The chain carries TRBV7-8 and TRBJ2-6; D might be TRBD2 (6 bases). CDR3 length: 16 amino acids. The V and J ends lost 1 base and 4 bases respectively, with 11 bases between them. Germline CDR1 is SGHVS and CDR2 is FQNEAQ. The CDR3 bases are TGTGCCAGCAGCTTAGTCGGAGGGGCCGGGGCCAACGTCCTGACTTTC. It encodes CASSLVGGAGANVLTF.

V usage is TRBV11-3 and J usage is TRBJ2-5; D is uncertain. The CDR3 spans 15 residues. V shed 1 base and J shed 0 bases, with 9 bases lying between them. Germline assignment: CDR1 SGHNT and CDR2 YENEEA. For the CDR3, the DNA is TGTGCCAGCAGCTTAGGGTACTCACACCAAGAGACCCAGTACTTC. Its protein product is CASSLGYSHQETQYF.

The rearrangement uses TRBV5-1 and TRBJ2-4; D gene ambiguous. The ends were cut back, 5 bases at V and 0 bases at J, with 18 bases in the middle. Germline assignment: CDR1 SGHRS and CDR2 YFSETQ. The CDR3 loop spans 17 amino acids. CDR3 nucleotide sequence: TGCGCCAGCAGAAGGGTGGCTGATCTTGGAGCCAAAAACATTCAGTACTTC. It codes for CASRRVADLGAKNIQYF.

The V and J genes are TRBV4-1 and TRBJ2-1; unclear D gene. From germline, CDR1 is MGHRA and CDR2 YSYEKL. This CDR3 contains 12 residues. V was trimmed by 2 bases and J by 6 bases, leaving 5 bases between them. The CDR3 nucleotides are TGCGCCAGCAGCCAATTTGCCAATGAGCAGTTCTTC. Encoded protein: CASSQFANEQFF.

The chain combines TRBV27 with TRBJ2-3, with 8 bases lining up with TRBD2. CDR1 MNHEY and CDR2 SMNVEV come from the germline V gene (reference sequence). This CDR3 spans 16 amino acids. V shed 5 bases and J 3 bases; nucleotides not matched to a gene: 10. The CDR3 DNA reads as TGTGCCAGCAGTCTCCGAGGGATAGCGGGGACAGATACGCAGTATTTT. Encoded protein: CASSLRGIAGTDTQYF.

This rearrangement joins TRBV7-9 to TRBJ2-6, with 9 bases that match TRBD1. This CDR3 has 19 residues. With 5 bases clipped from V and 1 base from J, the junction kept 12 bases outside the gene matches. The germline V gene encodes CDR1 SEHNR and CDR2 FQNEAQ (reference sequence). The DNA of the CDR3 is TGTGCCAGCAGCATGAAACAGGGGGCAGGACATTCTGGGGCCAACGTCCTGACTTTC. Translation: CASSMKQGAGHSGANVLTF.